This T cell receptor (beta chain) originates from a study of cytomegalovirus exposure and HLA in healthy donors. Study-level background: T cells numbering approximately 170 million yielded more than 95 million unique TCR beta sequences in an earlier analysis. Whole-study results and caveats: Association with HLA alleles at 0.05 false discovery rate was found for roughly 17,000 TCR beta sequences in a later analysis. Analysis performed later showed TCR beta chains linked to HLA being more clonally expanded than equally common others.

Primers included in the PCR were 60 Vbeta and 13 Jbeta primers. This table comes from immunoSEQ multiplex PCR, and its TCRdb copy is limited to in-frame clones, with some not included. There are over 65,000 clones in the sample; around 79% occur only once, and about 7.4% lies in the top ten. Comments on this clone: What it binds is not known.

The CDR3 spans 14 residues. The germline V gene has CDR1 SGHRS and CDR2 YFSETQ. Trimming removed 4 bases from V and 6 bases from J; junction bases left unmatched: 3. Material: PBMCs. The origin of this receptor is a woman in her 30s in good health and CMV-seropositive. The gene calls are TRBV5-1 and TRBJ1-4; 10 bases align to TRBD1. The CDR3 bases are TGCGCCAGCAGCCAGGGACAGGGGTATGAAAAACTGTTTTTT. Protein sequence: CASSQGQGYEKLFF.